This TCR beta chain was identified during a study of T-cell memory formation after mild COVID-19. The CDR3 has 15 amino acids. Per germline, CDR1 SGHTA and CDR2 FQGTGA. Germline trimming cut 6 bases from V and 1 base from J; bases unmatched to any gene: 4. This clonotype was recorded at least ten times. TCRdb used MiXCR to reprocess the 5' RACE reads, holding one entry per CDR3 protein. The data contain about 300,000 distinct CDR3 sequences, approximately 19% of them singletons. Sequencing was done on a sample of PBMCs or a T cell subset sorted from them (not recorded which). V and J are TRBV7-3 and TRBJ2-1, with 9 positions matching TRBD1. This TCR was recovered from a man between 18 and 29 years old who had mild COVID-19 (a few samples of this study predate the infection). Cell type and time point are not known. The CDR3 region is CASSLDRGSYNEQFF. For the CDR3, the DNA is TGTGCCAGCAGTTTAGACAGGGGGTCCTACAATGAGCAGTTCTTC. Looking up the rest from reference TRBV7-3 and TRBJ2-1 gives the full variable domain: GAGVSQTPSNKVTEKGKYVELRCDPISGHTALYWYRQSLGQGPEFLIYFQGTGAADDSGLPNDRFFAVRPEGSVSTLKIQRTERGDSAVYLCASSLDRGSYNEQFFGPGTRLTVL.